The present entry profiles one T cell receptor (beta chain) with its context. Participants' own reports of clinical history determined their cohort assignment. Clones were read by immunoSEQ multiplex PCR, and TCRdb kept only the in-frame ones, dropping some. The sample lists 310,000 or so clones, about nine tenths occurring once. This record belongs to a study of blood T cell repertoires in COVID-19. The wider study: Samples of COVID-19 (acute and convalescent) were obtained from the United States, Italy and Spain.

Germline assignment: CDR1 LNHDA and CDR2 SQIVND (reference sequence). V was pared by 3 bases and J by 7 bases, with 7 bases of the junction left unmatched. CDR3 length equals 14 residues. The origin of this receptor is a woman aged 40 to 55 who had recovered from COVID-19. V is TRBV19 and J is TRBJ1-2; 8 positions agree with TRBD1. Sequencing used PBMCs or T cells enriched from blood (not recorded which). The CDR3 protein is CASSISRTGFGYTF. The CDR3 region has the DNA TGTGCCAGTAGTATCTCGCGGACAGGGTTTGGCTACACCTTC.